This TCR beta chain was recovered during a study of memory CD4+ T cells and cytomegalovirus serostatus. General study points: CMV serostatus prediction reached median AUC approximately 0.96, or 0.89 with US-trained model. Suggested: most of the CMV-linked TCR signature lies in CD4+ memory cells. Of 150 to 200 reported CMV TCRbeta sequences, under 70 were found in memory CD4+ repertoires.

V lost 5 bases and J lost 1, with 17 bases in between. Per germline, CDR1 SGHRS and CDR2 YFSETQ. This CDR3 contains 16 residues. How the authors handled the data: After removing out-of-frame reads, millions of distinct TCRbeta sequences remained. The table came from immunoSEQ multiplex PCR; TCRdb's copy has only in-frame clones and leaves some out. That table furnishes V, J and clone size, whereas the DNA furnished D and trimming. The table shows about 52,000 clones, with around 83% occurring only once. As regards this clone: Antigen unknown.

The sort gate was single viable CD3+CD4+CD8-CD45RO+ cells for memory CD4+ T cells. The sample consisted of memory CD4+ T cells from blood. This receptor was identified in an adult in good health and CMV-seropositive. This chain joins TRBV5-1 and TRBJ2-3; a possible D gene is TRBD1 (6 bases). CDR3 nucleotides: TGCGCCAGCAGACCAAAAACAGGGTTTGGCACAGATACGCAGTATTTT. It specifies CASRPKTGFGTDTQYF.